Below, 6 T cell receptor beta chains from the same sample are listed, as sequenced in a study of persistence of HIV-infected CD4 T cells. Cells were stimulated with CMV-infected fibroblast lysates at about 9.4 ug/mL. CD40L-negative CD69-negative CD45RO-high memory CD4+ T cells were sorted as populations depleted of antigen-responding cells. The immunoSEQ assay was version 4, run in survey mode. Some clones are missing from TCRdb's copy, which holds only in-frame ones; the method was immunoSEQ multiplex PCR. This sample yields 30,000 to 35,000 clones, of which around 82% are seen a single time; 0.86% belongs to the top ten. These receptors lack a known antigen. The sequencing here drew on CD4+ T cells sorted from PBMCs after approximately 19-hour stimulation, taken from a patient who received antiretroviral therapy. These receptors all stem from an adult man with HIV who was CMV-seropositive.

V usage is TRBV4-2 and J usage is TRBJ2-7; no clear D gene. With 1 base removed from V and 1 base from J, the gap between germline ends came to 8 bases. The germline CDR1 and CDR2 sequences are LGHNA and YNFKEQ. The CDR3 covers 14 residues. The CDR3 nucleotides read TGTGCCAGCAGCCAAGGGCTGGGATCCTACGAGCAGTACTTC. Protein sequence: CASSQGLGSYEQYF.

This sequence joins TRBV7-2 and TRBJ1-2, with a possible D match to TRBD1 (5 bases). CDR3 length: 14 amino acids. V gave up 5 bases and J gave up 4 bases, with 14 bases separating them. Germline loops: CDR1 SGHTA, CDR2 FQGNSA. CDR3 sequence reads: CASSLQGFGYGYTF. The CDR3 nucleotides are TGTGCCAGCAGCCTTCAGGGTTTCGGCTATGGCTACACCTTC.

This chain uses TRBV6-5 with TRBJ1-5; D possibly corresponds to TRBD1 (6 bases). V lost 5 bases to trimming and J lost 6 bases, with 11 bases between them. The V gene's germline CDR1 is MNHEY and CDR2 SVGAGI. This CDR3 contains 13 residues. The CDR3 coding sequence is TGTGCCAGCAGTCCAGCACAGGGTCAGCCCCAGCATTTT. This encodes CASSPAQGQPQHF.

The J gene is TRBJ2-7, the V gene TRBV5-6; D gene uncertain. V lost 4 bases and J lost 5, with 10 bases in between. Germline lookup yields CDR1 SGHDT and CDR2 YYEEEE. The CDR3 spans 12 residues. The CDR3 sequence is CASSGPWDEQYF. CDR3 nucleotide sequence: TGTGCCAGCAGCGGCCCATGGGACGAGCAGTACTTC. The entire variable domain, with the rest obtained from reference TRBV5-6 and TRBJ2-7, is as follows: DAGVTQSPTHLIKTRGQQVTLRCSPKSGHDTVSWYQQALGQGPQFIFQYYEEEERQRGNFPDRFSGHQFPNYSSELNVNALLLGDSALYLCASSGPWDEQYFGPGTRLTVT.

The chain carries TRBV7-2 and TRBJ1-1; 7 bases match TRBD1. From germline, CDR1 is SGHTA and CDR2 FQGNSA. The CDR3 contains 14 residues. Trimming at V came to 4 bases and at J to 2 bases, leaving 4 bases not matched to a gene. CDR3 in amino acids: CASSWDSSNTEAFF. The CDR3 DNA reads as TGTGCCAGCAGCTGGGACAGCTCTAACACTGAAGCTTTCTTT. The full variable domain, in which reference TRBV7-2 and TRBJ1-1 provide the parts outside the CDR3, is GAGVSQSPSNKVTEKGKDVELRCDPISGHTALYWYRQSLGQGLEFLIYFQGNSAPDKSGLPSDRFSAERTGGSVSTLTIQRTQQEDSAVYLCASSWDSSNTEAFFGQGTRLTVV.

This chain joins TRBV7-6 and TRBJ1-1, with D possibly being TRBD1 (5 bases). Deletions cut 1 base from V and 0 bases from J, with 12 bases between. This CDR3 is built from 16 residues. The V gene's germline CDR1 is SGHVS and CDR2 FNYEAQ. Here the CDR3 DNA reads TGTGCCAGCAGCTTAGGGGGCAGCATTATGAACACTGAAGCTTTCTTT. This codes for CASSLGGSIMNTEAFF.